This TCR beta chain was identified during a study of Graves' ophthalmopathy and Graves' hyperthyroidism. The sample holds many counts of this clonotype. Trimming removed 4 bases from V and 2 bases from J, with 12 bases in between. The germline CDR1 and CDR2 sequences are LNHNV and YYDKDF (reference sequence). The CDR3 runs 15 residues. The authors amplified TCR beta CDR3 regions from RNA transcripts. Second-round multiplex PCR came after first-round RT-PCR with HTBI primers. Via MiXCR, TCRdb re-called the multiplex PCR reads, giving one row per CDR3 protein. The table records 600,000 to 650,000 distinct CDR3 sequences, 22% of them present only once. Aged 18 to 65, hyperthyroidism patients had been newly diagnosed, with under 2 months' duration.

Sequenced: peripheral blood. The receptor's source is a woman under 30 with stable Graves' hyperthyroidism. Some clones in this sample may be carry-over from other donors' samples. This chain links TRBV15 with TRBJ1-5, with D tentatively TRBD1 (5 bases). The CDR3 DNA follows: TGTGCCACCAGCATGGGACTGGTAGGCAATCAGCCCCAGCATTTT. This sequence encodes CATSMGLVGNQPQHF.